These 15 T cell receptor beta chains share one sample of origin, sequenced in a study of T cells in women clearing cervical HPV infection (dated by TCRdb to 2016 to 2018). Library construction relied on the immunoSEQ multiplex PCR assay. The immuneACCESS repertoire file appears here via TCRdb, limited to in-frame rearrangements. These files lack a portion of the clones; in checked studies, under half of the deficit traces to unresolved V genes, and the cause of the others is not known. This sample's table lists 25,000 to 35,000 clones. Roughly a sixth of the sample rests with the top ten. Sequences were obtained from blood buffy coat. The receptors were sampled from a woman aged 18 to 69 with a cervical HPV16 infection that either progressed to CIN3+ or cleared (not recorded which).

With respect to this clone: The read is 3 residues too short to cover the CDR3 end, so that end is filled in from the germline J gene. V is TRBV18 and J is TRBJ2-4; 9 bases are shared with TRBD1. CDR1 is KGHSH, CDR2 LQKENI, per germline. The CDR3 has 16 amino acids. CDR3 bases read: TGTGCCAGCTCACCTGTTACAGGGGGCGAGATATACGGT. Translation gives CASSPVTGGEIYG. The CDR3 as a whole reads CASSPVTGGEIYGQYF. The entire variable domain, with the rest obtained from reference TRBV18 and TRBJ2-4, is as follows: NAGVMQNPRHLVRRRGQEARLRCSPMKGHSHVYWYRQLPEEGLKFMVYLQKENIIDESGMPKERFSAEFPKEGPSILRIQQVVRGDSAAYFCASSPVTGGEIYGQYFGAGTRLSVL.

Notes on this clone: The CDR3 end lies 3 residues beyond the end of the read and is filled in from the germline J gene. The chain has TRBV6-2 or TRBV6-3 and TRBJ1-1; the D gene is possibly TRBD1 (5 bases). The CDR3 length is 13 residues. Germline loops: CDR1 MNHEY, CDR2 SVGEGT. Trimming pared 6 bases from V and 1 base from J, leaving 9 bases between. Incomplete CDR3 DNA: TGTGCCAGCAGGGGGGGGTCGAACACTGAA. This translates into CASRGGSNTE. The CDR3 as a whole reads CASRGGSNTEAFF.

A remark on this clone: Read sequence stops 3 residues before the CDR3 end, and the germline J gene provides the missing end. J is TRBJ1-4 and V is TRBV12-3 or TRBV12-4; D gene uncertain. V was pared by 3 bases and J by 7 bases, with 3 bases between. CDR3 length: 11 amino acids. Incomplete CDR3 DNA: TGTGCCAGCAGTTTCGGTGAAAAA. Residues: CASSFGEK. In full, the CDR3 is CASSFGEKLFF.

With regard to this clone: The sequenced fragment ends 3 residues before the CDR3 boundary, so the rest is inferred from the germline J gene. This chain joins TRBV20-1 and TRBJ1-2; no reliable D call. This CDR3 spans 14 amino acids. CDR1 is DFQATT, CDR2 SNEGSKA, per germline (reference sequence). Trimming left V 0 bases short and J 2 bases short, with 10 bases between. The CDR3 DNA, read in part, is TGCAGTGCTAGAGATTTAAGGTCCAACTATGGC. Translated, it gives CSARDLRSNYG. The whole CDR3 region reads CSARDLRSNYGYTF.

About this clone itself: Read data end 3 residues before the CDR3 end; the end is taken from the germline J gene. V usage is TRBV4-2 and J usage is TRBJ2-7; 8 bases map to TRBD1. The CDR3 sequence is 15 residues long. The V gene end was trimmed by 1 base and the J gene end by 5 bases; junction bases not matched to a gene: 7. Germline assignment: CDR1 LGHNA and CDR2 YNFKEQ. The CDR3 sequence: CASSQGGAGGHEQYF. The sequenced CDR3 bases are TGTGCCAGCAGCCAAGGTGGGGCAGGGGGCCACGAG.

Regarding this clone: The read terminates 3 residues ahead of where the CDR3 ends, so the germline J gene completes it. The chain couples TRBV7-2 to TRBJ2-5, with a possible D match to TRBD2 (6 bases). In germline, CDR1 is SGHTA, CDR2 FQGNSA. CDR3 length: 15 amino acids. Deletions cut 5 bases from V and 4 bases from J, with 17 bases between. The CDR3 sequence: CASSLGLPRGETQYF. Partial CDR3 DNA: TGTGCCAGCAGCCTGGGACTGCCGAGGGGAGAGACC.

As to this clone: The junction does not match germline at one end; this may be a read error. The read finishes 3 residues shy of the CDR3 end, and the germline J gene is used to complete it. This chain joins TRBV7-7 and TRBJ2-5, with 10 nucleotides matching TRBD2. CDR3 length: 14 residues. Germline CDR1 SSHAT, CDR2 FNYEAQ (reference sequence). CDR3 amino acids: CASSLERGGETQYF. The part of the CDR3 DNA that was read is TGTGCTAGCAGCTTAGAGCGGGGGGGAGAGACC.

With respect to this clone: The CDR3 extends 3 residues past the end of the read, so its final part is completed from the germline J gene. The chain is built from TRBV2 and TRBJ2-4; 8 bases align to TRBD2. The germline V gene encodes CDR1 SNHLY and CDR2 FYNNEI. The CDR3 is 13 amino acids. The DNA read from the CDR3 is TGTGCCAGCGCACGCGGGGGGAACTATGGT. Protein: CASARGGNYG. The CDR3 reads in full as CASARGGNYGQYF.

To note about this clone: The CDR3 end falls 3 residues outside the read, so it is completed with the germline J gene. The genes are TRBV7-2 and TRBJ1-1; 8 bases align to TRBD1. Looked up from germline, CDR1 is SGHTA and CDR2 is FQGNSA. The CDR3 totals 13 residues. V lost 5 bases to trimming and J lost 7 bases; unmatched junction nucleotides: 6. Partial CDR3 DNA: TGTGCCAGCAGCCCGCAGGGGGCAAGTGAA. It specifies CASSPQGASE. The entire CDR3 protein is CASSPQGASEAFF.

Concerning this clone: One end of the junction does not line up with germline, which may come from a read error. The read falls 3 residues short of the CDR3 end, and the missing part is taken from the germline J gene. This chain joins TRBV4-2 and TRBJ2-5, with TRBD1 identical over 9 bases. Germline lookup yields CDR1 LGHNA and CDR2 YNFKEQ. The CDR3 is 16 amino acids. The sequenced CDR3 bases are TGCGCCAGCAGCCAAGCCCCGGGACAGGGAGGCGAGACC. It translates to CASSQAPGQGGET. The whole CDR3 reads CASSQAPGQGGETQYF.

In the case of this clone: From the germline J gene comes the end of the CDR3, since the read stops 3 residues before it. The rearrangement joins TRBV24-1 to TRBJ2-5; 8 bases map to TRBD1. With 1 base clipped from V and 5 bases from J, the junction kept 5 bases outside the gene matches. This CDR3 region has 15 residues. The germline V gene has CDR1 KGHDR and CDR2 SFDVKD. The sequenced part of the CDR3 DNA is TGTGCCACCAGTGATTTCAGGGGGCGCTTGGAGACC. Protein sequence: CATSDFRGRLET. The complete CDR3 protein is CATSDFRGRLETQYF.

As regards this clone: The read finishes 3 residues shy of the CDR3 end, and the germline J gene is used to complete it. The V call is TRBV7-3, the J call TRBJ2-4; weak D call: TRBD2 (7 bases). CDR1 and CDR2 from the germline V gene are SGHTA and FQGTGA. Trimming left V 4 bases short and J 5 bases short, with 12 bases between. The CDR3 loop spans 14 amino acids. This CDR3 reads CASSSEGGENIQYF. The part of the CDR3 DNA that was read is TGTGCCAGCAGCTCCGAGGGGGGGGAAAACATT.

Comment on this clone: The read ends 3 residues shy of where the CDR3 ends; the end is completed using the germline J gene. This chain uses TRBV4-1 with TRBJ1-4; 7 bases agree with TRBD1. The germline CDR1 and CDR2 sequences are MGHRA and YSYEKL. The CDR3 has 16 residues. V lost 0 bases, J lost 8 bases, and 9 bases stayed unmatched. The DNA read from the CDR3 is TGCGCCAGCAGCCAAGATCGGACAGGCATAGACGAAAAA. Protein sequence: CASSQDRTGIDEK. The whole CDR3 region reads CASSQDRTGIDEKLFF.

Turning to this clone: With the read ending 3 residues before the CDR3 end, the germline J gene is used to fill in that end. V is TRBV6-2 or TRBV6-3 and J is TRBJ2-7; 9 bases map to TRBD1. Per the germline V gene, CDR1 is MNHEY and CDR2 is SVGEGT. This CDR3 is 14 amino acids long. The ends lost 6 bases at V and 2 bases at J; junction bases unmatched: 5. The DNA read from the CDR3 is TGTGCCAGCAGCCACCGACAGGGGGCCTACGAG. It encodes CASSHRQGAYE. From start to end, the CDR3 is CASSHRQGAYEQYF.

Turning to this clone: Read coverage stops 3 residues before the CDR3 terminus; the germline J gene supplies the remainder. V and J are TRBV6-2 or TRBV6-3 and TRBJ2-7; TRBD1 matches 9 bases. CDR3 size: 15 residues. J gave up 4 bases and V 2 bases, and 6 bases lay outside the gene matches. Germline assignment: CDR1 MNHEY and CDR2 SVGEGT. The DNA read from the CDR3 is TGTGCCAGCAGTTACCCGACAGGGGGAAAATACGAG. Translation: CASSYPTGGKYE. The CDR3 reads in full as CASSYPTGGKYEQYF.